The source of this T cell receptor (beta chain) is a study of blood T cells in healthy people across ages. Study observations and caveats: Naive T cell percentage showed a strong correlation with the diversity of TCR beta.

Sample-barcoded 5' priming and a J-beta primer mix drove a second PCR of roughly 6 to 12 cycles. MiXCR, applied by TCRdb to the 5' RACE reads, yields one record per CDR3 protein. The sample has just under 550,000 distinct CDR3 sequences; 24% are singletons. This clonotype was observed many times. Its antigen is not identified. The V end was cut by 4 bases, the J end by 3 bases, with 6 bases between. Per the germline V gene, CDR1 is MDHEN and CDR2 is SYDVKM. The CDR3 covers 12 residues. This same sample was also taken into another study, of T cells of mothers and their children. That paper notes: The study sampled a few healthy Caucasian mothers and their six children.

J is TRBJ1-1 and V is TRBV28; D remains ambiguous. The sequence derives from a boy younger than 18 in good health. Sequenced input: blood. CDR3 DNA: TGTGCCAGCAGTTCCGGTGACACTGAAGCTTTCTTT. This translates into CASSSGDTEAFF.